This entry features one TCR beta chain sequence. Its target is unknown. This specimen belongs to a study of shared clonotypes between healthy human individuals. On the study more broadly: CD4 naive cells filled three plates per donor, CD4 memory three, CD8 naive two and CD8 memory one. Findings of the study overall: Non-shared clonotypes displayed generation probabilities falling below those of clonotypes present in all four donors. On the whole, naive subsets had larger estimated richness than memory subsets had.

Sorted-subset replicate PCR reactions were performed with about 200 ng DNA, corresponding to 30,000 to 35,000 T cell genomes. Profiled with immunoSEQ multiplex PCR; TCRdb holds only in-frame clones, not every one. Among roughly 2.5 million clones listed, more than 90% were seen once. The sequencing sample was made of naive CD4+ T cells sorted from blood. Subset given: CD45RA+ positively selected. The receptor's source is a young man in good health.

The CDR3 nucleotides are TGTGCCAGCAGTTCCGCCGGGACAGGGAGCAACGAGCAGTACTTC. Translation: CASSSAGTGSNEQYF. This chain uses TRBV6-5 with TRBJ2-7, with TRBD1 identical over 9 bases. The CDR3 has 15 amino acids. V lost 4 bases, J lost 5 bases, and 9 bases stayed unmatched. Germline V gives CDR1 MNHEY, CDR2 SVGAGI.